This T cell receptor (beta chain) was identified in a study of T-cell memory formation after mild COVID-19. MiXCR, run by TCRdb on the 5' RACE reads, gives a single entry per CDR3 protein. The sample contains hundreds of thousands of distinct CDR3 sequences, approximately 15% of which appear only once. Losses at the gene ends were 7 bases for V and 8 bases for J; bases not matched to a gene: 10. The CDR3 is made up of 14 amino acids. The germline V gene encodes CDR1 SGHRS and CDR2 YFSETQ. The chain joins TRBV5-1 to TRBJ2-1; 9 bases are shared with TRBD2. This receptor was taken from a man younger than 35 who had mild COVID-19 (a few samples of this study predate the infection). Cell type and time point are not known. Sequenced input: PBMCs or a T cell subset sorted from them (not recorded which). The CDR3 bases are TGCGCCAGCCGCGCGGGGGGGGGTCAGGATGAGCAGTTCTTC. It translates to CASRAGGGQDEQFF.